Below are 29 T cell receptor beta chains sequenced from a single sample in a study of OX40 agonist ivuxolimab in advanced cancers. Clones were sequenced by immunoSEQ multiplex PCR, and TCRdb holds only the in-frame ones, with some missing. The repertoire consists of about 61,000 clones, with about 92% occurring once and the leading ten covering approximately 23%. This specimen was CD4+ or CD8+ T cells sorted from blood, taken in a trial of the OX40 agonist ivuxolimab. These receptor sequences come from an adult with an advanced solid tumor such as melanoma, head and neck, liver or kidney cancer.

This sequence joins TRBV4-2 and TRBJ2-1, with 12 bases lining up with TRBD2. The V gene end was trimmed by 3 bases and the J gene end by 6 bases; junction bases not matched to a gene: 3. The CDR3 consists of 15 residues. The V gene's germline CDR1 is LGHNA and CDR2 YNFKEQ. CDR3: CASSHETSGSNEQFF. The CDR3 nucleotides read TGTGCCAGCAGCCATGAGACTAGCGGGAGCAATGAGCAGTTCTTC.

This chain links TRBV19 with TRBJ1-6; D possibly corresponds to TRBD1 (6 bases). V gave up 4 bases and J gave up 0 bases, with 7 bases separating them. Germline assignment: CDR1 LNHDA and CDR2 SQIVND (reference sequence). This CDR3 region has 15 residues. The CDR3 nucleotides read TGTGCCAGTAGTACGGACAGCTCCTATAATTCACCCCTCCACTTT. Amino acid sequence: CASSTDSSYNSPLHF. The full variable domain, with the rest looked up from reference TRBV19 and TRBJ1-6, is DGGITQSPKYLFRKEGQNVTLSCEQNLNHDAMYWYRQDPGQGLRLIYYSQIVNDFQKGDIAEGYSVSREKKESFPLTVTSAQKNPTAFYLCASSTDSSYNSPLHFGNGTRLTVT.

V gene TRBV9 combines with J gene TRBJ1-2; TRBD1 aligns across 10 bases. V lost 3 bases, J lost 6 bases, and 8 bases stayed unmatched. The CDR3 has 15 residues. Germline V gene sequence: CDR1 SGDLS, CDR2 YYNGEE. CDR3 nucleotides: TGTGCCAGCAGCGGAGGACAGGGGGAAGGTGATGGCTACACCTTC. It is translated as CASSGGQGEGDGYTF.

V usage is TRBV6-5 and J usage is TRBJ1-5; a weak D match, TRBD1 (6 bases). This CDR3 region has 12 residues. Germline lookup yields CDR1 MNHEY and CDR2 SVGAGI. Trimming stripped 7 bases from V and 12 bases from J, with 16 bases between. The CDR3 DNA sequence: TGTGCCAGCACCAACGGGGGGGCAGGCCAGCATTTT. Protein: CASTNGGAGQHF.

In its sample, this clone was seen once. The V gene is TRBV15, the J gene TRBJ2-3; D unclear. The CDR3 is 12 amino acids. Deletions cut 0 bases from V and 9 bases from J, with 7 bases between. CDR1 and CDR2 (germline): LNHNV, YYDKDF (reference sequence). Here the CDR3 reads CATSRDGVTQYF. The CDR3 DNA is TGTGCCACCAGCAGAGATGGAGTAACGCAGTATTTT.

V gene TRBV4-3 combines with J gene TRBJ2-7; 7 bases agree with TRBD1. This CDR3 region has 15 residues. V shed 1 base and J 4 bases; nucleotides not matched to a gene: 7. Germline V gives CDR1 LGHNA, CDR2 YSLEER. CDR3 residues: CASSQVTGVFYEQYF. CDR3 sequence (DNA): TGCGCCAGCAGCCAAGTTACAGGGGTATTTTACGAGCAGTACTTC.

The CDR3 DNA is TGCAGCGTTCTTGGGGGCGTAAACACTGAAGCTTTCTTT. Translated: CSVLGGVNTEAFF. V and J are TRBV29-1 and TRBJ1-1; D might be TRBD1 (6 bases). Germline CDR1 SQVTM, CDR2 ANQGSEA. Trimming shortened V by 5 bases and J by 2 bases, and 12 bases separated the two germline ends. The CDR3 totals 13 residues.

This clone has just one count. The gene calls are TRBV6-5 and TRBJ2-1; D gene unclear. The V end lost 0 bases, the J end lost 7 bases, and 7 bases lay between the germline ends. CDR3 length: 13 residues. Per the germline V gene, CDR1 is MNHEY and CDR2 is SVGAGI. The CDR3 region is CASSYSDGNEQFF. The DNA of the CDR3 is TGTGCCAGCAGTTACTCGGACGGGAATGAGCAGTTCTTC.

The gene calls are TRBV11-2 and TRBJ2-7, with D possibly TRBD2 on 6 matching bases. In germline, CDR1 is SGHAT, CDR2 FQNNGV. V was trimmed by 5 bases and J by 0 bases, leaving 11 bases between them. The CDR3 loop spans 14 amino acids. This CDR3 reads CASSEDGSSYEQYF. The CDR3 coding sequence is TGTGCCAGCAGCGAGGACGGGAGCTCCTACGAGCAGTACTTC.

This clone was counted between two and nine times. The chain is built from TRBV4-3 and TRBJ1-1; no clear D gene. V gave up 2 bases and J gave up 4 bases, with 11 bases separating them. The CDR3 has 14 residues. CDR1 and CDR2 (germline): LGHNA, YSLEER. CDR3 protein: CASSQRQESTEAFF. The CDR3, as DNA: TGCGCCAGCAGCCAAAGGCAGGAATCCACTGAAGCTTTCTTT.

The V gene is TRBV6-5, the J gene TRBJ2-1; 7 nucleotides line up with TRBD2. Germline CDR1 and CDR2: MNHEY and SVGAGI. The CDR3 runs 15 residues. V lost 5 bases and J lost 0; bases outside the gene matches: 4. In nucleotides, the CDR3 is TGTGCCAGCAGTAGCGGGGAGAGCTCCTACAATGAGCAGTTCTTC. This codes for CASSSGESSYNEQFF.

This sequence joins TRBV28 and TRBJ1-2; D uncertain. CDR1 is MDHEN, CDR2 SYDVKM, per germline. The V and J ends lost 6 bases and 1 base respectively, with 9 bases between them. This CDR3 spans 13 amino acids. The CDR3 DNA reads TGTGCCAGCAGGATCAGTCTTAACTATGGCTACACCTTC. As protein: CASRISLNYGYTF.

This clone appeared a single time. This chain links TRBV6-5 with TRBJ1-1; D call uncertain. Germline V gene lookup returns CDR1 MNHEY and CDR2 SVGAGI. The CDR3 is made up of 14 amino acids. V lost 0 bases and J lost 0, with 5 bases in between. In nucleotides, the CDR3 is TGTGCCAGCAGTTACTCCCAGCTGAACACTGAAGCTTTCTTT. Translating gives CASSYSQLNTEAFF.

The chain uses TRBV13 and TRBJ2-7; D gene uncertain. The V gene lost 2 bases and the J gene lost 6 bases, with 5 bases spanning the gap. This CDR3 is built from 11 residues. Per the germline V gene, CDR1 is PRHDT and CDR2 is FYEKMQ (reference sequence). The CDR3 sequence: CASSLRREQYF. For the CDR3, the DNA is TGTGCCAGCAGCTTAAGACGCGAGCAGTACTTC.

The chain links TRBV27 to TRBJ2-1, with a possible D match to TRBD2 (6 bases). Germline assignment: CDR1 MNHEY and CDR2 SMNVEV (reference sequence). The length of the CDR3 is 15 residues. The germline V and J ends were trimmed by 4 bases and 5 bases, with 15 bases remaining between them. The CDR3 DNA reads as TGTGCCAGCAGTTCCCCCCAGCGGGCTAACAATGAGCAGTTCTTC. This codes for CASSSPQRANNEQFF.

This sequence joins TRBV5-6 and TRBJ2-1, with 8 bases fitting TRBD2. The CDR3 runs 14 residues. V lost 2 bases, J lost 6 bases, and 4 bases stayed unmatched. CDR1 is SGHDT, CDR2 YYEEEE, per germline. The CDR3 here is CASSFPGGVNEQFF. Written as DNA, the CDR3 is TGTGCCAGCAGCTTTCCGGGAGGGGTCAATGAGCAGTTCTTC. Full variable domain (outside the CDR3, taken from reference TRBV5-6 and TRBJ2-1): DAGVTQSPTHLIKTRGQQVTLRCSPKSGHDTVSWYQQALGQGPQFIFQYYEEEERQRGNFPDRFSGHQFPNYSSELNVNALLLGDSALYLCASSFPGGVNEQFFGPGTRLTVL.

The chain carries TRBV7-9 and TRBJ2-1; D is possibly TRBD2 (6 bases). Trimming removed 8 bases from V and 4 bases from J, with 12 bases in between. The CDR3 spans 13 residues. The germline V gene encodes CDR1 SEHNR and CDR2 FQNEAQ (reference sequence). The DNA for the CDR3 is TGTGCCAGCTGGGGGGTCTTTTACAATGAGCAGTTCTTC. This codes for CASWGVFYNEQFF.

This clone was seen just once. This CDR3 is CASSAASNTGELFF. Written as DNA, the CDR3 is TGTGCCAGCAGTGCCGCCTCGAACACCGGGGAGCTGTTTTTT. The chain combines TRBV27 with TRBJ2-2; D is unclear. This CDR3 contains 14 residues. Trimming took off 5 bases at V and 0 bases at J, with 7 bases between the two ends. Germline V gene lookup returns CDR1 MNHEY and CDR2 SMNVEV (reference sequence).

As DNA, the CDR3 is TGTGCCAGCAGCGACACTCCCTACGAGCAGTACGTC. Translation gives CASSDTPYEQYV. The V and J genes are TRBV2 and TRBJ2-7; the D is unclear. Germline V gene lookup returns CDR1 SNHLY and CDR2 FYNNEI. CDR3 size: 12 residues. V was shortened by 6 bases and J by 2 bases, with 8 bases between the two germline ends.

CDR3 DNA: TGTGCCAGCAGTGACCCAGGCACAGATACGCAGTATTTT. Its protein is CASSDPGTDTQYF. This chain connects TRBV6-4 to TRBJ2-3; the D is unclear. The germline V and J ends were trimmed by 2 bases and 1 base, with 4 bases remaining between them. The CDR3 runs to 13 residues. Per germline, CDR1 MRHNA and CDR2 SNTAGT.

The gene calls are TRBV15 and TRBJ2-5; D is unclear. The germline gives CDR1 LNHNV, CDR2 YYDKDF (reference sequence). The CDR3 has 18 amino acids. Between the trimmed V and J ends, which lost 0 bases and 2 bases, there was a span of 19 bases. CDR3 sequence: CATSRDFEDQDFQETQYF. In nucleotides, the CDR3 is TGTGCCACCAGCAGAGATTTTGAAGACCAAGACTTTCAAGAGACCCAGTACTTC.

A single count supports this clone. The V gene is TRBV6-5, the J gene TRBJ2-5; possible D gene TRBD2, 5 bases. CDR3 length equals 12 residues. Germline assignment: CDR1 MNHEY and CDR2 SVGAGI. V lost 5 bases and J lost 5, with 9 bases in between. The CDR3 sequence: CASSRGSETQYF. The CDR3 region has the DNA TGTGCCAGCAGTCGGGGATCGGAGACCCAGTACTTC.

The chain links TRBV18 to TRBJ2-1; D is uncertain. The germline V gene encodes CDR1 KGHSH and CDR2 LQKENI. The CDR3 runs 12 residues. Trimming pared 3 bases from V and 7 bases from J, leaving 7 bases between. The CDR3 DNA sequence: TGTGCCAGCTCACCGGTGGGGAATGAGCAGTTCTTC. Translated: CASSPVGNEQFF.

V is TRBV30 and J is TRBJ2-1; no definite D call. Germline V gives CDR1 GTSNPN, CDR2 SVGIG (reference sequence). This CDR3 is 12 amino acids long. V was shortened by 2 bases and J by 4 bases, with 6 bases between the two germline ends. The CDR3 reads CAWSPKYNEQFF. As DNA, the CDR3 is TGTGCCTGGAGTCCTAAATACAATGAGCAGTTCTTC.

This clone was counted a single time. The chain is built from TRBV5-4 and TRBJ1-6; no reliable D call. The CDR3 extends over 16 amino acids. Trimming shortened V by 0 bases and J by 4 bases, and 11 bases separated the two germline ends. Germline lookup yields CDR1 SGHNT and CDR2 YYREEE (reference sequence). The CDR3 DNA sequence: TGTGCCAGCAGCTTGGCGTCGAGGAGGTATAATTCACCCCTCCACTTT. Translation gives CASSLASRRYNSPLHF.

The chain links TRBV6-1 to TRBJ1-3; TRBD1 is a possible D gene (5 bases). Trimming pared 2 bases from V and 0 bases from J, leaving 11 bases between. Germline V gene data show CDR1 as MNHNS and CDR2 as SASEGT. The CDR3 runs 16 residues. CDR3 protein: CASSELLDSSGNTIYF. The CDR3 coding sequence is TGTGCCAGCAGTGAACTTCTAGACAGCTCTGGAAACACCATATATTTT.

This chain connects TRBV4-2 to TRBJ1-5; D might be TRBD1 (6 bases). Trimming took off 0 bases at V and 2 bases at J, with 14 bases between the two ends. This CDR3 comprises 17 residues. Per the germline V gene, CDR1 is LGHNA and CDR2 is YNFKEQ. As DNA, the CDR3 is TGTGCCAGCAGCCAAGAAGAGAGCAGGGGAGGCAATCAGCCCCAGCATTTT. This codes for CASSQEESRGGNQPQHF.

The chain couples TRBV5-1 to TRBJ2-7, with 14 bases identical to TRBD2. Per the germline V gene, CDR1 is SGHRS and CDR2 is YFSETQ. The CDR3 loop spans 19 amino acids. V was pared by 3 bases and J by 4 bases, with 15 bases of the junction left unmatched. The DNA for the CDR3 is TGCGCCAGCAGCTGGAAGCCGGGACTAGCGGGAGCCGCTTTATACGAGCAGTACGTC. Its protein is CASSWKPGLAGAALYEQYV.

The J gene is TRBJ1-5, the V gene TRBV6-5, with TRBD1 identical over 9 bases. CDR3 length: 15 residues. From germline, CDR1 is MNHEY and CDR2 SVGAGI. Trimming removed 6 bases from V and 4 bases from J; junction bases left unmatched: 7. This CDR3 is CASSSTGGENQPQHF. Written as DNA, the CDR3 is TGTGCCAGCAGCTCCACAGGGGGCGAAAATCAGCCCCAGCATTTT.